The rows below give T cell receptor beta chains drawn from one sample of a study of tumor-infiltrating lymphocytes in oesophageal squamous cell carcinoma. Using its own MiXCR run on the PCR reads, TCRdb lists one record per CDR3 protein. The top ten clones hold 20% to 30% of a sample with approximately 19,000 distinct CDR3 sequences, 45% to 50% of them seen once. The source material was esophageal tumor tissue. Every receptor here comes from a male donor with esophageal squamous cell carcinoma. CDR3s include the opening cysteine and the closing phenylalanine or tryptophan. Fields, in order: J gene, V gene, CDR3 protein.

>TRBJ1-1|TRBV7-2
CASSLHKGEQCF
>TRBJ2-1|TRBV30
CAWSSMGYEQFF
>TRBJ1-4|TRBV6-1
CASSYRGGDEKLFF
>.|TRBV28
CASSLQPSSYNEQFF
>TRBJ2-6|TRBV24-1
CATSDLGTTGANVLTF
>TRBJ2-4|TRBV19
CASSTWTGDNEQYF
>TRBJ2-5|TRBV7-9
CASSLAGTGAGETQYF
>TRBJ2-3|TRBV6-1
CASSPVGAGGPSTDTQYF
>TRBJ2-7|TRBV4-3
CASSQERSDEQYF
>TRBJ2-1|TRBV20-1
CSAASGSMYEQFF
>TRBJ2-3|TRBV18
CASSPAFTGEVDTQYF
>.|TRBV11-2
CASSLFLSRDLYGYTF
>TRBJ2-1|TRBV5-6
CASSSPAGGYNEQFF
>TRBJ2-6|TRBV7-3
CASSLVLSGANVLTF
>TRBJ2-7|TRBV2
CASSRAYEQYF
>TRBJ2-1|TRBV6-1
CASSEPGRSYNEQFF
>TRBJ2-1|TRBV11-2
CASGPDRAAQFF
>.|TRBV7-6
CASSPGGEQYF
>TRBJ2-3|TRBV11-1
CASSLDGSLSTDTQYF
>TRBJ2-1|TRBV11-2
CASRMDRVLADSSYNEQFF
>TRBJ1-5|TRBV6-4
CASSDSAPPRDTDQPQHF
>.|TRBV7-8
CASSARGEQYF
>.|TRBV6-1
CASSEVGGVGETQYF
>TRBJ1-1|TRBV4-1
CASSQDGF